This T cell receptor (beta chain) was recorded in a study of monozygotic twins with inflammatory bowel disease. The CDR3 length is 17 residues. Germline V CDR1 and CDR2: SGHTA, FQGNSA. Reprocessing the 5' RACE reads, TCRdb reports a single entry for every CDR3 protein and omits DNA. This table holds approximately 100,000 distinct CDR3 sequences. The receptor's source is a human donor with ulcerative colitis or Crohn's disease, or a healthy co-twin of an affected twin (not recorded which). J is TRBJ1-2 and V is TRBV7-2; TCRdb picks TRBD1, but there is no DNA to check that call. The specimen sequenced was blood. The CDR3: CASNPDPVGQGKNGYTF.